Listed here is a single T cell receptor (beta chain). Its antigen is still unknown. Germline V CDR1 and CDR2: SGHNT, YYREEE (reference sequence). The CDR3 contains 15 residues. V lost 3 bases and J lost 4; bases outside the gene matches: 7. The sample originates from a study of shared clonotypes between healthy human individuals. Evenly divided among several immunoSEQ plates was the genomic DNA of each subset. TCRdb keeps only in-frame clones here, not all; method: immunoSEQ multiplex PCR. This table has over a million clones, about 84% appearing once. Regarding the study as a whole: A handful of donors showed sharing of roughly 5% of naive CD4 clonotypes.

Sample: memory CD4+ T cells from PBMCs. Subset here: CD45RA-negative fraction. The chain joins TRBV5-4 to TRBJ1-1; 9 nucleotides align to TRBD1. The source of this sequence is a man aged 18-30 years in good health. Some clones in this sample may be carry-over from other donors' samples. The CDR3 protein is CASSSLQGAPTEAFF. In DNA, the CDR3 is TGTGCCAGCAGCTCCCTACAGGGGGCACCCACTGAAGCTTTCTTT.